This is a list of T cell receptor beta chains from one sample in a study of Ad26.COV2.S vaccination and SARS-CoV-2 variants. Assay used: immunoSEQ multiplex PCR; TCRdb lists only in-frame clones, some missing. In the table there are fewer than 400,000 clones, almost 90% of which are singletons. The material was peripheral blood, obtained in a trial of Ad26.COV2.S vaccine versus placebo. Receptors originate from a person between 18 and 65 years old who received the Ad26.COV2.S COVID-19 vaccine or a placebo. CDR3s include the opening cysteine and the closing phenylalanine or tryptophan. The order of the fields is V gene, clone size, D gene, J gene, CDR3 protein, CDR3 DNA. D genes are given only for firm matches. Part of the rows lack a size; the others show once, few, many or a class for expanded clones.

>TRBV7-8|.|.|TRBJ1-2
CASSRAISGGYTF
TGTGCCAGCAGCCGAGCGATTAGTGGAGGCTACACCTTC
>TRBV7-9|.|.|TRBJ1-5
CASSLERQPQHF
TGTGCCAGCAGCTTAGAGAGGCAGCCCCAGCATTTT
>TRBV7-2|.|.|TRBJ2-3
CASSLISGSQSDTQYF
TGTGCCAGCAGCTTGATTAGCGGAAGTCAATCAGATACGCAGTATTTT
>TRBV6-5|.|.|TRBJ1-1
CASRMRGDTEAFF
TGTGCCAGCAGGATGAGAGGGGACACTGAAGCTTTCTTT
>TRBV7-2|.|TRBD1|TRBJ1-5
CASSLDYGTGYSNQPQHF
TGTGCCAGCAGCTTAGACTACGGGACAGGGTATAGCAATCAGCCCCAGCATTTT
>TRBV29-1|.|.|TRBJ1-1
CSVEGAMNTEAFF
TGCAGCGTTGAAGGGGCGATGAACACTGAAGCTTTCTTT
>TRBV4-1|.|TRBD2|TRBJ2-7
CASSKGGGGLVRKSSYEQYF
TGCGCCAGCAGCAAGGGGGGTGGGGGACTAGTCCGTAAAAGCTCCTACGAGCAGTACTTC
>TRBV7-8|.|.|TRBJ1-1
CASSLGGYMNTEAFF
TGTGCCAGCAGCTTAGGTGGCTATATGAACACTGAAGCTTTCTTT
>TRBV7-9|.|.|TRBJ1-5
CASSPGEDDSNQPQHF
TGTGCCAGCAGCCCAGGAGAAGATGATAGCAATCAGCCCCAGCATTTT
>TRBV5-1|few|TRBD1|TRBJ1-1
CASGDRNTEAFF
TGCGCCAGCGGGGACAGGAACACTGAAGCTTTCTTT
>TRBV11-2|.|.|TRBJ2-5
CASSQGRQDGTQYF
TGTGCCAGCAGCCAGGGCCGCCAGGATGGGACCCAGTACTTC
>TRBV19|.|.|TRBJ2-1
CASSTGLVGEQFF
TGTGCCAGTAGTACGGGGCTTGTCGGTGAGCAGTTCTTC
>TRBV27|.|.|TRBJ1-2
CASSLARGKYGYTF
TGTGCCAGCAGTTTAGCGAGGGGGAAGTATGGCTACACCTTC
>TRBV7-9|.|TRBD1|TRBJ1-1
CASRQQGRNTEAFF
TGTGCCAGCAGACAACAGGGGCGTAACACTGAAGCTTTCTTT
>TRBV7-8|.|TRBD1|TRBJ2-7
CASSLRQGADEQYF
TGTGCCAGCAGCTTACGACAGGGGGCCGACGAGCAGTACTTC
>TRBV30|.|.|TRBJ1-1
CAWIFGGRRDTEAFF
TGTGCCTGGATTTTCGGGGGGCGAAGGGACACTGAAGCTTTCTTT
>TRBV7-2|.|.|TRBJ2-1
CASSSPTYNEQFF
TGTGCCAGCAGCTCCCCGACCTACAATGAGCAGTTCTTC